Sequencing of this T cell receptor (beta chain) was carried out in a study of long-term antiretroviral therapy in people with HIV (dated by TCRdb to about 2022). Some background on the complete study: Collection of the earliest samples took place about a decade ahead of the 2015 WHO recommendation for immediate ART, at a time when ART was typically delayed until CD4 counts fell. A retrospective serial study tested whether ART initiation and durable HIV suppression were associated with changes in peripheral blood TRB repertoire composition and diversity. A total of roughly 180 cryopreserved PBMC samples were contributed to the cohort by 30 adults with confirmed HIV infection, with samples collected serially over a mean of 6 years (range 1-12). About 35% of the 30 participants with HIV were female. No cross-contamination during QIAcube processing turned up in test extractions that ran a monoclonal T-cell line alongside 25 to 35 polyclonal samples. On the study overall, not on this receptor specifically: Unsorted PBMC were profiled instead of sorted CD4+ and CD8+ T cells because pre-ART samples had limited cell numbers. A significant increase in TRB diversity was found to be associated with ART initiation, although TRB diversity was observed to remain significantly below that of transplant donor controls even after long-term ART. Expanded TRB clones identified before ART initiation dominated the repertoire at all time points, although this dominance fluctuated and declined in many PLHIV after ART. Inferences about post-ART repertoire changes are limited because no data were available on ART adherence, viral resistance or therapy changes. Because PBMC availability was limited, only the TCR beta chain was sequenced, with no alpha chain pairing. Narrower CDR3 length ranges were observed in HIV repertoires than in controls, and an antigen-experienced repertoire with only a slight naive shift after ART was suggested by the network structure. The samples span the years 2004 to 2017, and the ART regimens used may be less effective than current regimens.

Inclusion was restricted to participants for whom at least one PBMC sample before ART initiation and at least two post-ART samples were available. Treatment was received in the United States of America by all participants with HIV. Before DNA extraction, cryopreserved samples of about 1-10 million PBMC were thawed and washed. At the time of the earliest PBMC sample, participants with HIV were aged between about 23 and 55 years. PBMC samples were contributed by each participant from 1-4 timepoints before ART initiation and 2-8 timepoints after ART initiation, with a median of 7 samples. Serial HIV viral load, CD4+ T-cell count, ART history and demographic data were obtained for every participant. Genomic DNA was extracted from unsorted PBMC with a Qiagen kit on a QIAcube, with processing performed in batches of 12 samples. The immunoSEQ hsTCRB v3.0 assay was used at survey level resolution to sequence the TRB variable region. The targeted TRB sequencing depth was roughly 40,000-55,000 T-cell genomes per sample. Pooled TRB libraries were sequenced on an Illumina MiSeq with a v3 150-cycle kit. Per the source publication's procedure: Analysis of repertoires was carried out in R inside a reproducible Nextflow workflow spanning QC, data transformation and analysis. LymphoSeq2, an R package for AIRR-Seq data exploration, was used to implement custom analyses. A handful of samples yielding fewer than 5000 total TRB sequences were excluded, leaving 188 analyzed HIV repertoires. Among the approximately 200 retained HIV repertoires, fewer than 65 were collected before ART initiation and around 130 after ART initiation. Repertoires were downsampled to 5000 TRB nucleotide sequences, and summary statistics were averaged over 100 downsampling iterations. Only TRB sequences with CDR3 regions of at least seven amino acids were retained for analysis. Diversity was measured with a Shannon entropy-derived clonality score and the Gini coefficient. In repertoire networks, the top 5000 CDR3 amino acid sequences were linked whenever an edit distance of one separated two sequences. For TRB CDR3 amino acid sequences, GLIPH2 was used to predict antigen specificity groups and MHC restriction. CDR3 amino acid sequences were matched against VDJdb and McPAS-TCR to flag known CMV, EBV, HIV or tissue antigen associations. Pre-ART, post-ART and control groups were compared with Wilcoxon signed-rank tests and Holm-Bonferroni correction. This immuneACCESS table, as held by TCRdb, lists in-frame sequences with V and J called but not all clones. Of the missing ones, under half trace to an unresolved V gene in checked studies; the others have no known cause. From that table come the V and J calls and clone size; the DNA was used to work out D and trimming. This sample gives around 20,000 clones in total; 81% of them show up just once. Together, the top ten hold approximately 12% of the sample.

Comment on this clone: Which antigen it targets is not known. Per-nucleotide qualities are absent, and no much larger clonotype sits a single base away.

The CDR3 contains 14 residues, cysteine and phenylalanine counted. Left in the record is the CDR3 DNA by itself, 42 bases read in frame from the first base. At the junction V is shortened by 3 bases and J by 2 bases, with 8 bases in between. For CDR1 and CDR2, the germline V gene (reference sequence) lists LNHDA and SQIVND. The sample here was unsorted PBMCs, taken 0.1 years before starting antiretroviral therapy. The sequence was collected from a man in his forties with HIV. In this chain, TRBV19 is recombined with TRBJ1-3, with TRBD1 as a weak D call on 6 bases. The CDR3 protein: CASSIAGAGNTIYF. DNA sequence: TGTGCCAGTAGTATCGCAGGGGCTGGAAACACCATATATTTT.